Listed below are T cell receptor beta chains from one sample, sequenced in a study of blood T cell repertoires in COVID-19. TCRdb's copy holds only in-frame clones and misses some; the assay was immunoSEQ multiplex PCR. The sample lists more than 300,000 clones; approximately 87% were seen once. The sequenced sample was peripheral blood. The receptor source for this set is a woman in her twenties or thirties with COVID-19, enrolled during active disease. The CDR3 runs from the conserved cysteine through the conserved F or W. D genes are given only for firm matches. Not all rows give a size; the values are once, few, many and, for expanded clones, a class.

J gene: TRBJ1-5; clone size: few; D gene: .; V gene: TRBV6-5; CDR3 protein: CASRPGQRGQPQHF; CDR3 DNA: TGTGCCAGCAGACCCGGACAGAGAGGTCAGCCCCAGCATTTT
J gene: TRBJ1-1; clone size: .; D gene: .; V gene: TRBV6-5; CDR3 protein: CASSLSPGVPEAFF; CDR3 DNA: TGTGCCAGCAGCCTATCCCCAGGGGTCCCTGAAGCTTTCTTT
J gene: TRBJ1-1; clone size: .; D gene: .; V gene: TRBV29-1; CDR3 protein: CSVEYRGNTEAFF; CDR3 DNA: TGCAGCGTTGAGTACCGGGGGAACACTGAAGCTTTCTTT
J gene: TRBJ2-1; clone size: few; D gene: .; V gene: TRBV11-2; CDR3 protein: CASSFERSSYNEQFF; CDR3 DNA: TGTGCCAGCAGCTTCGAGCGGAGCTCCTACAATGAGCAGTTCTTC
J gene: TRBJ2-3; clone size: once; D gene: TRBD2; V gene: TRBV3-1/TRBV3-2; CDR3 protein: CASSRSGSNPDTQYF; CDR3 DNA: TGTGCCAGCAGCCGGAGCGGGAGTAACCCAGATACGCAGTATTTT
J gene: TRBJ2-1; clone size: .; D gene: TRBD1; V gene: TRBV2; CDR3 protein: CASRDRVYNEQFF; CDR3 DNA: TGTGCCAGCAGGGACAGGGTCTACAATGAGCAGTTCTTC
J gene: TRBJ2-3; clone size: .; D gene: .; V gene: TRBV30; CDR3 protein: CAWSVMGAGTDTQYF; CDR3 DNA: TGTGCCTGGAGTGTTATGGGGGCCGGCACAGATACGCAGTATTTT
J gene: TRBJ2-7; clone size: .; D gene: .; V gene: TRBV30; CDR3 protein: CAWSPGSEEQYF; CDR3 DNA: TGTGCCTGGAGTCCAGGGTCCGAGGAGCAGTACTTC
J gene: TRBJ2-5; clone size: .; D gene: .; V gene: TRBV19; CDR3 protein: CASSPRARGETQYF; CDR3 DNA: TGTGCCAGTAGTCCCCGGGCCCGGGGGGAGACCCAGTACTTC
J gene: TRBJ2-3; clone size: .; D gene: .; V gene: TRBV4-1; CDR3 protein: CASSHAGGGGTDTQYF; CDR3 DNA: TGCGCCAGCAGCCATGCTGGAGGCGGTGGAACAGATACGCAGTATTTT
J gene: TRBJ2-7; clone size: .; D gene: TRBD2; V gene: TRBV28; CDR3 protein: CASSFLLAGVGSYEQYF; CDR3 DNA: TGTGCCAGCAGTTTTTTACTAGCGGGAGTGGGATCCTACGAGCAGTACTTC
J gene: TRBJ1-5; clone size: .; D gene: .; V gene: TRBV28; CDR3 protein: CASSSRDILQPQHF; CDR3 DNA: TGTGCCAGCAGTTCCCGGGACATCTTACAGCCCCAGCATTTT
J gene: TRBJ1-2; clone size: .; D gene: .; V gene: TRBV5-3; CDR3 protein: CAGRYRKYYGYTF; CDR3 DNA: TGTGCCGGAAGGTACAGGAAATACTACGGCTACACCTTC
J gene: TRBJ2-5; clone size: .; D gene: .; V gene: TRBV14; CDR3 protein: CASSQAGLRETQYF; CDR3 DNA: TGTGCCAGCAGCCAAGCCGGTCTACGGGAGACCCAGTACTTC
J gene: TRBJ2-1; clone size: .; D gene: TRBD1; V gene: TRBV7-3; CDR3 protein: CASSQTGGAHNEQFF; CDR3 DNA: TGTGCCAGCAGCCAAACAGGGGGCGCCCACAATGAGCAGTTCTTC
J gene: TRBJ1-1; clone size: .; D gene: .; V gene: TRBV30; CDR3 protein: CAWSLRLRGDTEAFF; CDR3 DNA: TGTGCCTGGAGCCTTCGACTCCGGGGGGACACTGAAGCTTTCTTT
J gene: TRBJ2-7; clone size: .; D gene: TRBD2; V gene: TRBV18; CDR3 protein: CASSPTSGRDRYEQYF; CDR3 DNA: TGTGCCAGCTCACCGACTAGCGGGAGAGATCGGTACGAGCAGTACTTC
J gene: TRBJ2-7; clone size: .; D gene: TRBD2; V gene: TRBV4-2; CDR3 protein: CASSQDAGGINEQYF; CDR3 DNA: TGTGCCAGCAGCCAAGATGCGGGAGGGATCAACGAGCAGTACTTC
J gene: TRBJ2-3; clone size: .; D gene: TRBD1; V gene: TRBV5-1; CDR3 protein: CASSPTGPSTDTQYF; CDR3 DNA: TGCGCCAGCAGCCCGACAGGGCCCAGCACAGATACGCAGTATTTT
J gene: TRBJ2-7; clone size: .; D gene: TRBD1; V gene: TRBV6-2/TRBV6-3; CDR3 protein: CASSELRQGPYEQYF; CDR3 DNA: TGTGCCAGCAGCGAACTCCGACAGGGCCCCTACGAGCAGTACTTC
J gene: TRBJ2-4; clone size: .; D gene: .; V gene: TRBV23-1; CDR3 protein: CASSSTAKNIQYF; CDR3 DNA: TGCGCCAGCAGCAGTACGGCCAAAAACATTCAGTACTTC
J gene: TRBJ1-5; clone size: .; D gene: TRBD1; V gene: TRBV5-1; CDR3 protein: CASSSTGGRQPQHF; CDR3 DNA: TGCGCCAGCAGCTCTACAGGGGGTAGGCAGCCCCAGCATTTT
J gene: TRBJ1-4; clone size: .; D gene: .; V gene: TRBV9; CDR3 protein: CASSVGTSGDEKLFF; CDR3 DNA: TGTGCCAGCAGCGTAGGGACGTCAGGGGATGAAAAACTGTTTTTT
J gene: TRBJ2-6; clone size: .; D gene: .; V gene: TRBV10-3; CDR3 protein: CAISESGGSGANVLTF; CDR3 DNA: TGTGCCATCAGTGAGTCAGGGGGCTCTGGGGCCAACGTCCTGACTTTC
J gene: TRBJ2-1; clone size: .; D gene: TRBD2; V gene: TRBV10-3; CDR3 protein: CAISGLAGEEFF; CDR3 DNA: TGTGCCATCAGTGGACTAGCGGGAGAAGAGTTCTTC
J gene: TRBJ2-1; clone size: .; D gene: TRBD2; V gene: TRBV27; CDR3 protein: CASIGTSSYEQFF; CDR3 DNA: TGTGCCAGCATTGGGACTAGTAGCTATGAGCAGTTCTTC
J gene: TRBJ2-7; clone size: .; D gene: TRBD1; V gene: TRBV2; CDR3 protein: CASSINPGTGGAEQYF; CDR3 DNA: TGTGCCAGCAGTATTAACCCCGGGACAGGGGGCGCAGAGCAGTACTTC
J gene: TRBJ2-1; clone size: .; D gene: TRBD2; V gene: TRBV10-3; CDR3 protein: CAINGLAGSSYNEQFF; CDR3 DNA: TGTGCCATCAACGGACTAGCGGGAAGCTCCTACAATGAGCAGTTCTTC
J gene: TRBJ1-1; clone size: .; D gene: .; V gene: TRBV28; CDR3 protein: CASTYQGRAEAFF; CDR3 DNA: TGTGCCAGCACCTATCAGGGGCGAGCTGAAGCTTTCTTT
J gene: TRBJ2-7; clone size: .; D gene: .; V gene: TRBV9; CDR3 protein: CASSVNPYYEQYF; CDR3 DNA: TGTGCCAGCAGCGTAAACCCCTACTACGAGCAGTACTTC
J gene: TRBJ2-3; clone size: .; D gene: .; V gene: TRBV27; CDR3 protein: CASSFLARTDTQYF; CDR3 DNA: TGTGCCAGCAGTTTTTTAGCCCGCACAGATACGCAGTATTTT
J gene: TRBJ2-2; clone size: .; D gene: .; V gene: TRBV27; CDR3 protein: CASSPASSLVVLTGELFF; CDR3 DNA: TGTGCCAGCAGTCCCGCCTCTTCCCTAGTGGTGTTGACCGGGGAGCTGTTTTTT
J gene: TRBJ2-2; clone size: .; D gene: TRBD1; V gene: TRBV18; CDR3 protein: CASSPRTGGYVGELFF; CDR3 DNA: TGTGCCAGCTCACCACGGACAGGGGGCTATGTCGGGGAGCTGTTTTTT
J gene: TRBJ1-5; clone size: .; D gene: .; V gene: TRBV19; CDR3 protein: CASSIGVTANQPQHF; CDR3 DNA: TGTGCCAGTAGTATAGGAGTGACAGCCAATCAGCCCCAGCATTTT
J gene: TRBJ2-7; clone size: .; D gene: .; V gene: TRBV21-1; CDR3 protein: CASSKVASGNYEQYF; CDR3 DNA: .
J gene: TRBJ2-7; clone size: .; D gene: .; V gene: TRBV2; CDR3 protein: CASRKTVPGEQYF; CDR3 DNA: TGTGCCAGCAGGAAGACAGTCCCAGGGGAGCAGTACTTC